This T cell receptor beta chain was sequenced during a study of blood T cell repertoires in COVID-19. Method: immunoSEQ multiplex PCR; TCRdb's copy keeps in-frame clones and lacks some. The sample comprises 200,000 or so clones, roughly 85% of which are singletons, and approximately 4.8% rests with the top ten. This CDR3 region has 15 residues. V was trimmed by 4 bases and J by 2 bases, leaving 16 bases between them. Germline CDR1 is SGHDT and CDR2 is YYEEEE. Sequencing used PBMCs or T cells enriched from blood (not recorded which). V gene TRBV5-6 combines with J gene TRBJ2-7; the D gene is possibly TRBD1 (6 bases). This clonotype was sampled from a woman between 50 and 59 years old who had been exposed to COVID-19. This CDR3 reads CASSIGQRETYEQYF. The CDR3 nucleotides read TGTGCCAGCAGCATAGGACAGAGAGAAACCTACGAGCAGTACTTC.